Following are 26 T cell receptor beta chains from one sample sequenced in a study of cytomegalovirus exposure and HLA in healthy donors. Primers for the PCR totalled 60 Vbeta and 13 Jbeta. Some clones are missing from TCRdb's copy, which holds only in-frame ones; the method was immunoSEQ multiplex PCR. Here the sample spans more than 200,000 clones, over 75% being singletons. Sequenced input: PBMCs. The receptors come from a man in his late teens or twenties in good health and CMV-seronegative.

This sequence joins TRBV7-9 and TRBJ1-2, with TRBD1 matching over 7 bases. V lost 5 bases and J lost 4; bases outside the gene matches: 13. This CDR3 region has 16 residues. Looked up from germline, CDR1 is SEHNR and CDR2 is FQNEAQ (reference sequence). The CDR3 is CASSIGQARDPYGYTF. Here the CDR3 DNA reads TGTGCCAGCAGCATAGGACAGGCCCGAGACCCCTATGGCTACACCTTC.

The V and J genes are TRBV19 and TRBJ2-7; D perhaps matches TRBD1 (7 bases). Trimming took 5 bases from V and 4 from J, leaving 15 bases between them. The CDR3 extends over 14 amino acids. The V gene's germline CDR1 is LNHDA and CDR2 SQIVND (reference sequence). This CDR3 is CASSSRQGLYEQYF. CDR3 DNA: TGTGCCAGTAGTTCGAGACAGGGACTTTACGAGCAGTACTTC. Using reference TRBV19 and TRBJ2-7 for the parts outside the CDR3, the full variable domain is DGGITQSPKYLFRKEGQNVTLSCEQNLNHDAMYWYRQDPGQGLRLIYYSQIVNDFQKGDIAEGYSVSREKKESFPLTVTSAQKNPTAFYLCASSSRQGLYEQYFGPGTRLTVT.

The V and J genes are TRBV4-3 and TRBJ2-1; 13 nucleotides match TRBD2. Germline CDR1 reads LGHNA; CDR2 reads YSLEER. The CDR3 totals 20 residues. Trimming cost V 0 bases and J 0 bases; bases outside gene matches: 8. CDR3 DNA sequence: TGCGCCAGCAGCCAAGACGCACTAGCGGGAGGGCCGAGCTCCTACAATGAGCAGTTCTTC. It encodes CASSQDALAGGPSSYNEQFF.

The chain links TRBV6-5 to TRBJ2-2; TRBD2 is a possible D gene (6 bases). Germline V lookup: CDR1 MNHEY, CDR2 SVGAGI. The CDR3 spans 15 residues. Trimming removed 0 bases from V and 5 bases from J, with 10 bases in between. The CDR3 protein is CASSYSGRSTGELFF. The CDR3, as DNA: TGTGCCAGCAGTTACTCCGGGAGATCAACCGGGGAGCTGTTTTTT.

The genes are TRBV7-3 and TRBJ2-5, with TRBD2 as a possible D gene (6 bases). V gave up 5 bases and J gave up 3 bases, with 16 bases separating them. From germline, CDR1 is SGHTA and CDR2 FQGTGA. CDR3 length: 15 amino acids. This CDR3 reads CASSDSSSGEETQYF. Here the CDR3 DNA reads TGTGCCAGCAGCGACTCGAGCTCGGGGGAAGAGACCCAGTACTTC. Full variable domain (missing parts from reference TRBV7-3 and TRBJ2-5): GAGVSQTPSNKVTEKGKYVELRCDPISGHTALYWYRQSLGQGPEFLIYFQGTGAADDSGLPNDRFFAVRPEGSVSTLKIQRTERGDSAVYLCASSDSSSGEETQYFGPGTRLLVL.

The CDR3 region is CASSYGRDYRGTQYF. DNA of the CDR3: TGTGCCAGCAGTTACGGCAGGGACTACCGCGGTACGCAGTATTTT. The J gene is TRBJ2-3, the V gene TRBV6-5, with 7 bases lining up with TRBD2. The CDR3 loop spans 15 amino acids. CDR1 and CDR2 from the germline V gene are MNHEY and SVGAGI. V was pared by 2 bases and J by 8 bases, with 10 bases of the junction left unmatched.

The chain has TRBV7-2 and TRBJ1-4; D might be TRBD1 (5 bases). The CDR3 has 18 residues. Germline CDR1 reads SGHTA; CDR2 reads FQGNSA. The V and J ends lost 1 base and 6 bases respectively, with 21 bases between them. CDR3 DNA sequence: TGTGCCAGCAGCTTAGGATTTTCGGGGATGGGGGAGGATGAAAAACTGTTTTTT. The encoded protein is CASSLGFSGMGEDEKLFF.

With respect to this clone: One junction end does not reproduce the germline sequence, and a read error may be involved. This chain connects TRBV7-9 to TRBJ1-4; tentative D call: TRBD1 (6 bases). The V gene's germline CDR1 is SEHNR and CDR2 FQNEAQ (reference sequence). The CDR3 is made up of 15 amino acids. In DNA, the CDR3 is TGTTCCAGCAGCTTACCGGGGGGCAGGGTTGAAAAACTGTTTTTT. Translated: CSSSLPGGRVEKLFF.

The V call is TRBV6-5, the J call TRBJ1-4; weak D call: TRBD1 (5 bases). Per germline, CDR1 MNHEY and CDR2 SVGAGI. Trimming removed 2 bases from V and 10 bases from J, with 5 bases in between. The CDR3 runs 11 residues. The CDR3 DNA follows: TGTGCCAGCAGTTACCAGGGAAAACTGTTTTTT. Protein product: CASSYQGKLFF.

This clone was counted a few times. J is TRBJ1-2 and V is TRBV28, with TRBD1 identical over 7 bases. Germline V gives CDR1 MDHEN, CDR2 SYDVKM. The CDR3 totals 18 residues. V was clipped by 6 bases and J by 3 bases; unmatched bases: 19. In DNA form, the CDR3 reads TGTGCCAGCAGACCATTAGCGACAGGGCCCTCCCGTGACTATGGCTACACCTTC. As protein: CASRPLATGPSRDYGYTF.

The J gene is TRBJ2-7, the V gene TRBV7-2, with 9 bases lining up with TRBD1. The CDR3 has 14 amino acids. Germline CDR1 reads SGHTA; CDR2 reads FQGNSA. Trimming at V came to 5 bases and at J to 10 bases, leaving 12 bases not matched to a gene. CDR3: CASSPRPQGAEQYF. DNA for the CDR3: TGTGCCAGCAGCCCACGACCACAGGGGGCAGAACAGTACTTC.

CDR3 DNA: TGCGCCAGCAGCCAAGATGAGGCTAGCCGACTAACCGGGGAGCTGTTTTTT. Translation: CASSQDEASRLTGELFF. This chain links TRBV4-3 with TRBJ2-2, with D perhaps TRBD2 (5 bases). This CDR3 is built from 17 residues. Trimming removed 0 bases at V and 5 bases at J, with 16 bases between. Germline-derived CDR1 and CDR2 are LGHNA and YSLEER.

The chain uses TRBV7-9 and TRBJ1-2, with TRBD1 matching 8 bases. This CDR3 spans 14 amino acids. The germline V gene has CDR1 SEHNR and CDR2 FQNEAQ (reference sequence). V was clipped by 0 bases and J by 4 bases; unmatched bases: 1. DNA of the CDR3: TGTGCCAGCAGCTTAGCGGACAGGGCCTATGGCTACACCTTC. Translation gives CASSLADRAYGYTF.

V usage is TRBV28 and J usage is TRBJ2-3; no clear D gene. Trimming cost V 6 bases and J 5 bases, with 15 bases left between them. The V gene's germline CDR1 is MDHEN and CDR2 SYDVKM. The CDR3 loop spans 14 amino acids. The CDR3, as DNA: TGTGCCAGCAGCCCGTATCGACCAGGAGATACGCAGTATTTT. Protein product: CASSPYRPGDTQYF.

The CDR3 sequence: CSVRGLPIGTDTQYF. The CDR3 DNA reads as TGCAGCGTTAGGGGACTCCCCATCGGCACAGATACGCAGTATTTT. This chain joins TRBV29-1 and TRBJ2-3; TRBD2 is a possible D gene (6 bases). Deletions cut 5 bases from V and 1 base from J, with 16 bases between. Germline lookup yields CDR1 SQVTM and CDR2 ANQGSEA. The CDR3 extends over 15 amino acids.

The V and J genes are TRBV7-9 and TRBJ2-5; TRBD2 might be the D (7 bases). CDR3 length: 16 amino acids. V lost 2 bases and J lost 4, with 17 bases in between. Germline V lookup: CDR1 SEHNR, CDR2 FQNEAQ (reference sequence). The CDR3 sequence is CASSLLPGGGPETQYF. The CDR3 DNA is TGTGCCAGCAGCTTACTTCCTGGGGGGGGCCCAGAGACCCAGTACTTC.

V and J are TRBV10-3 and TRBJ2-5, with 16 bases fitting TRBD2. Germline CDR1 is ENHRY and CDR2 is SYGVKD. CDR3 length equals 17 residues. With V trimmed by 6 bases and J by 5 bases, 9 bases remained unmatched. The CDR3 is CAISPGTSGRAAETQYF. The CDR3 nucleotides read TGTGCCATCAGCCCCGGGACTAGCGGGAGGGCCGCGGAGACCCAGTACTTC.

The chain links TRBV6-1 to TRBJ2-2, with 7 bases lining up with TRBD2. Germline loops: CDR1 MNHNS, CDR2 SASEGT. Trimming removed 5 bases from V and 4 bases from J; junction bases left unmatched: 7. The CDR3 spans 15 residues. The CDR3 region is CASSFTSDPTGELFF. The CDR3 bases are TGTGCCAGCAGTTTTACTAGCGACCCCACCGGGGAGCTGTTTTTT.

The gene calls are TRBV11-2 and TRBJ1-1; D is unresolved. The V end was cut by 3 bases, the J end by 0 bases, with 8 bases between. The V gene's germline CDR1 is SGHAT and CDR2 FQNNGV. The CDR3 covers 14 residues. The CDR3 nucleotides are TGTGCCAGCAGCTTCGCGGCCCTGAACACTGAAGCTTTCTTT. It encodes CASSFAALNTEAFF.

This clone was seen only a few times. The chain links TRBV6-5 to TRBJ1-2; TRBD1 aligns across 9 bases. The length of the CDR3 is 14 residues. The J segment lost 6 bases and the V segment lost 5 bases, leaving 7 bases of the junction unmatched. The germline gives CDR1 MNHEY, CDR2 SVGAGI. CDR3 nucleotide sequence: TGTGCCAGCAGTCGACAGGGGGAAACGGATGGCTACACCTTC. Encoded protein: CASSRQGETDGYTF.

This chain joins TRBV9 and TRBJ1-3; D unresolved. In germline, CDR1 is SGDLS, CDR2 YYNGEE. V lost 4 bases to trimming and J lost 0 bases, with 8 bases between them. The CDR3 has 14 residues. CDR3 sequence reads: CASSPSFSGNTIYF. CDR3 nucleotide sequence: TGTGCCAGCAGCCCCTCCTTCTCTGGAAACACCATATATTTT.

The rearrangement links TRBV6-5 to TRBJ1-2; 7 nucleotides line up with TRBD1. CDR3 length equals 13 residues. Losses at the gene ends were 3 bases for V and 10 bases for J; bases not matched to a gene: 8. CDR1 is MNHEY, CDR2 SVGAGI, per germline. CDR3 region: CASSYRGQTSYTF. The CDR3 DNA is TGTGCCAGCAGTTATCGGGGACAGACATCCTACACCTTC.

The chain employs TRBV11-2 and TRBJ2-1; 12 positions match TRBD2. The CDR3 covers 17 residues. V shed 3 bases, J shed 8 bases, and the junction held 11 bases outside the gene matches. Germline assignment: CDR1 SGHAT and CDR2 FQNNGV. The CDR3 sequence: CASSFAASGRVLDEQFF. CDR3 sequence (DNA): TGTGCCAGCAGCTTTGCGGCTAGCGGGAGGGTCCTCGATGAGCAGTTCTTC.

The rearrangement links TRBV13 to TRBJ2-1; D is undetermined. V was shortened by 2 bases and J by 8 bases, with 19 bases between the two germline ends. Germline V gives CDR1 PRHDT, CDR2 FYEKMQ (reference sequence). This CDR3 has 16 residues. CDR3 region: CASSLSPASSRHEQFF. DNA of the CDR3: TGTGCCAGCAGCTTAAGCCCCGCGAGTAGTCGCCATGAGCAGTTCTTC.

This chain uses TRBV7-9 with TRBJ1-1; 7 nucleotides align to TRBD1. The J segment lost 1 base and the V segment lost 1 base, leaving 3 bases of the junction unmatched. Per the germline V gene, CDR1 is SEHNR and CDR2 is FQNEAQ (reference sequence). This CDR3 contains 15 residues. The CDR3, as DNA: TGTGCCAGCAGCTTAGTCTCAGGGGGGAACACTGAAGCTTTCTTT. This translates into CASSLVSGGNTEAFF. The full variable domain, its missing parts supplied by reference TRBV7-9 and TRBJ1-1, is DTGVSQNPRHKITKRGQNVTFRCDPISEHNRLYWYRQTLGQGPEFLTYFQNEAQLEKSRLLSDRFSAERPKGSFSTLEIQRTEQGDSAMYLCASSLVSGGNTEAFFGQGTRLTVV.

The rearrangement links TRBV12-5 to TRBJ2-6; D is perhaps TRBD2 (5 bases). The CDR3 has 15 amino acids. The V end lost 1 base, the J end lost 1 base, and 5 bases lay between the germline ends. Looked up from germline, CDR1 is LGHNT and CDR2 is FRNRAP. The CDR3 coding sequence is TGTGCTAGTGGTTTGGGAGGGTCTGGGGCCAACGTCCTGACTTTC. Translated, it gives CASGLGGSGANVLTF. Complete variable domain (other parts from reference TRBV12-5 and TRBJ2-6): DARVTQTPRHKVTEMGQEVTMRCQPILGHNTVFWYRQTMMQGLELLAYFRNRAPLDDSGMPKDRFSAEMPDATLATLKIQPSEPRDSAVYFCASGLGGSGANVLTFGAGSRLTVL.